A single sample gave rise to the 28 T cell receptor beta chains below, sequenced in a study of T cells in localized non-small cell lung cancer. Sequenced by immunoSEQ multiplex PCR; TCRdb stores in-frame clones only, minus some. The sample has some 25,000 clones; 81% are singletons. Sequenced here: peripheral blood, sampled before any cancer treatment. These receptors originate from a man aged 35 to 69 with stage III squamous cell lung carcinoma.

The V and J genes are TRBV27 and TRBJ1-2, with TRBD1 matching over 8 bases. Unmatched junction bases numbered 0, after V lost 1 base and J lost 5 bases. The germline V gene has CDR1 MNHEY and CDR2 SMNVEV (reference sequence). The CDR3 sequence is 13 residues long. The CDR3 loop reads CASSLYRGYGYTF. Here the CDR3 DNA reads TGTGCCAGCAGTTTATACAGGGGGTATGGCTACACCTTC.

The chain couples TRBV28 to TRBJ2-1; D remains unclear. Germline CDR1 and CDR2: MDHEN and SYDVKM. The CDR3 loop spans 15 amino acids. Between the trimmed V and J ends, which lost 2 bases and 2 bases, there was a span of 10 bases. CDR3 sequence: CASSLALGPYNEQFF. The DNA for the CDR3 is TGTGCCAGCAGTTTAGCTCTAGGGCCCTACAATGAGCAGTTCTTC. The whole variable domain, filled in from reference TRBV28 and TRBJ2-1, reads DVKVTQSSRYLVKRTGEKVFLECVQDMDHENMFWYRQDPGLGLRLIYFSYDVKMKEKGDIPEGYSVSREKKERFSLILESASTNQTSMYLCASSLALGPYNEQFFGPGTRLTVL.

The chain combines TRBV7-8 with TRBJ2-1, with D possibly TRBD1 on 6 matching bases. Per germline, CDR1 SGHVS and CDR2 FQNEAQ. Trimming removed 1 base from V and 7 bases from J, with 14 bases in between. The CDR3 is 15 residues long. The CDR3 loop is CASSLGQVSNNEQFF. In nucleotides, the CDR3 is TGTGCCAGCAGCTTAGGACAGGTGAGCAATAATGAGCAGTTCTTC.

This CDR3 is CASSTRPTGGNEKLFF. Here the CDR3 DNA reads TGTGCCAGCAGCACCCGTCCGACAGGTGGAAATGAAAAACTGTTTTTT. This chain uses TRBV5-5 with TRBJ1-4, with D tentatively TRBD1 (6 bases). This CDR3 is 16 amino acids long. From germline, CDR1 is SGHKS and CDR2 YYEKEE (reference sequence). The ends were cut back, 4 bases at V and 5 bases at J, with 18 bases in the middle. The full variable domain, rest sourced from reference TRBV5-5 and TRBJ1-4, is DAGVTQSPTHLIKTRGQQVTLRCSPISGHKSVSWYQQVLGQGPQFIFQYYEKEERGRGNFPDRFSARQFPNYSSELNVNALLLGDSALYLCASSTRPTGGNEKLFFGSGTQLSVL.

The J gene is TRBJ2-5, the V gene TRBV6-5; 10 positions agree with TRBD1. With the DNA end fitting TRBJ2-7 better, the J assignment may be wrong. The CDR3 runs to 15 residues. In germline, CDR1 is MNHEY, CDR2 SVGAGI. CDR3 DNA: TGTGCCAGCAGTTACTCGACAGGGGGCTTCGACGAGCAGTACTTC. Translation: CASSYSTGGFDEQYF.

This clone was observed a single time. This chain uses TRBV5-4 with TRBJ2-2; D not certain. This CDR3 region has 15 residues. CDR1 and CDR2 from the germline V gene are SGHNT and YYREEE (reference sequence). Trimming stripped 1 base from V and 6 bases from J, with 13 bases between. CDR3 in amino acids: CASSLPPTRPGELFF. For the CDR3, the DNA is TGTGCCAGCAGCTTGCCGCCGACGAGACCCGGGGAGCTGTTTTTT.

For the CDR3, the DNA is TGTGCCAGCAGCCTCGGGACAGCGTACGAGCAGTACTTC. It encodes CASSLGTAYEQYF. This chain uses TRBV6-5 with TRBJ2-7; TRBD1 agrees at 7 bases. Germline values: CDR1 MNHEY, CDR2 SVGAGI. There are 13 residues in the CDR3. The V segment lost 6 bases and the J segment 4 bases; nucleotides outside the gene matches: 6.

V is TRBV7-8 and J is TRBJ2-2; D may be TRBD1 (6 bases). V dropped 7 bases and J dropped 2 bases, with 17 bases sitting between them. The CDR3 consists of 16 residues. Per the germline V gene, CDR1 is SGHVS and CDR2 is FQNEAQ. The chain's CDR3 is CASTKKGQFNTGELFF. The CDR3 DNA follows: TGTGCCAGCACAAAAAAGGGACAATTCAACACCGGGGAGCTGTTTTTT.

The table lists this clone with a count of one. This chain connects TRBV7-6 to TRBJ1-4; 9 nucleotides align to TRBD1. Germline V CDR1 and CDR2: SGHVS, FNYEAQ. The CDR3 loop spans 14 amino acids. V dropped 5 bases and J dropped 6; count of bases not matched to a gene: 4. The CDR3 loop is CASSPRTGDEKLFF. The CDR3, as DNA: TGTGCCAGCAGCCCCCGGACAGGGGATGAAAAACTGTTTTTT.

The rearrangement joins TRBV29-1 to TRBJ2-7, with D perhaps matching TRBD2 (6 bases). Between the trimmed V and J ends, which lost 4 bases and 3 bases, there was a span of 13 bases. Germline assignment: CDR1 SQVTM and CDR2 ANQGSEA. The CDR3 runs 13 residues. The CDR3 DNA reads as TGCAGCGTTGTGTGGGACTCCTACTACGAGCAGTACTTC. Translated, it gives CSVVWDSYYEQYF.

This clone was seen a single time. The CDR3 bases are TGTGCCAGCAGTTACCTGGAAGAGACCCAGTACTTC. This codes for CASSYLEETQYF. This sequence joins TRBV6-6 and TRBJ2-5; no definite D call. There are 12 residues in the CDR3. Between the trimmed V and J ends, which lost 2 bases and 3 bases, there was a span of 4 bases. CDR1 and CDR2 (germline): MNHNY, SVGAGI (reference sequence).

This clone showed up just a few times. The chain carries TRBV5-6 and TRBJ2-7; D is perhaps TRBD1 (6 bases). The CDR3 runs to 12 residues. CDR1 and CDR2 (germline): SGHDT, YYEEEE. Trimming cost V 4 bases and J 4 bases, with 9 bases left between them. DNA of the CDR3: TGTGCCAGCAGCCGAACAGGGTACGAGCAGTACTTC. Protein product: CASSRTGYEQYF.

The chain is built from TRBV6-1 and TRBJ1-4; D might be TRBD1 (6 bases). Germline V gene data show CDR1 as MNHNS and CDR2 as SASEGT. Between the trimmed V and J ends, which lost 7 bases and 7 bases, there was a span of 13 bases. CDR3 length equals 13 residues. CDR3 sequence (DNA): TGTGCCAGCACCAGGGGAGGAGGTGAAAAACTGTTTTTT. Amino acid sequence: CASTRGGGEKLFF.

For the CDR3, the DNA is TGCGCCAGTCTTCCGGGCAGGATGAACACTGAAGCTTTCTTT. This gives the protein CASLPGRMNTEAFF. The chain carries TRBV5-1 and TRBJ1-1; D not resolved. V was pared by 8 bases and J by 0 bases, with 14 bases between. This CDR3 spans 14 amino acids. Germline values: CDR1 SGHRS, CDR2 YFSETQ.

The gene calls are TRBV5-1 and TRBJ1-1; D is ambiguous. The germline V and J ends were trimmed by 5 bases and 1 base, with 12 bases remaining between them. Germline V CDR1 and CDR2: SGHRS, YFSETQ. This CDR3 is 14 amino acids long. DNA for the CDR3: TGCGCCAGCAGTCCCGCCGGCGGGAACACTGAAGCTTTCTTT. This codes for CASSPAGGNTEAFF. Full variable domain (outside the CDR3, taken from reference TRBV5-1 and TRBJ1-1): KAGVTQTPRYLIKTRGQQVTLSCSPISGHRSVSWYQQTPGQGLQFLFEYFSETQRNKGNFPGRFSGRQFSNSRSEMNVSTLELGDSALYLCASSPAGGNTEAFFGQGTRLTVV.

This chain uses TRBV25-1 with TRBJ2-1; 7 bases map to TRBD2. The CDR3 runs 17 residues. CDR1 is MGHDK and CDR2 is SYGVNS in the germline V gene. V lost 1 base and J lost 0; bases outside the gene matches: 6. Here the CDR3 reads CASSEFGLGSSYNEQFF. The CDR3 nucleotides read TGTGCCAGCAGTGAATTTGGACTAGGGAGCTCCTACAATGAGCAGTTCTTC.

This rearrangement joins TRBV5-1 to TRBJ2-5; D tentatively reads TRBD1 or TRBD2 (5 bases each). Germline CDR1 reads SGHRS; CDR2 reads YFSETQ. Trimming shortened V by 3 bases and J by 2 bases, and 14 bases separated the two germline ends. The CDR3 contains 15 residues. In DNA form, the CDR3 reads TGCGCCAGCAGCTCCGGGACCGATCTGCAAGAGACCCAGTACTTC. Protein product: CASSSGTDLQETQYF.

This chain's CDR3 is CASSRTGDTEAFF. CDR3 bases: TGCGCCAGCAGCCGGACGGGCGACACTGAAGCTTTCTTT. The chain is built from TRBV4-1 and TRBJ1-1; D unresolved. Germline V CDR1 and CDR2: MGHRA, YSYEKL. The CDR3 contains 13 residues. Trimming stripped 4 bases from V and 3 bases from J, with 9 bases between.

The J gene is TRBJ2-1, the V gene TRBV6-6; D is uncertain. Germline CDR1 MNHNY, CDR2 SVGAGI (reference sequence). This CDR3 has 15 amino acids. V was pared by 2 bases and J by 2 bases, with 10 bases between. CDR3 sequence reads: CASSYEAGAYNEQFF. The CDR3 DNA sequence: TGTGCCAGCAGTTACGAGGCAGGAGCCTACAATGAGCAGTTCTTC.

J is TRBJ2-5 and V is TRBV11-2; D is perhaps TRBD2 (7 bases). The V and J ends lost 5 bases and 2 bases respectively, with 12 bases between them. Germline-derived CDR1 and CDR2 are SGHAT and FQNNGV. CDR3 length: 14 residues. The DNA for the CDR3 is TGTGCCAGCAGCCTAGGGGGGGGTCAAGAGACCCAGTACTTC. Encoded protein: CASSLGGGQETQYF.

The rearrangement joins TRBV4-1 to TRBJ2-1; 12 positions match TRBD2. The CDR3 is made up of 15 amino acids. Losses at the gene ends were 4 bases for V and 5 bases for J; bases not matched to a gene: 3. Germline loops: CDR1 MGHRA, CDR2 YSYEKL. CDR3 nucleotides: TGCGCCAGCAGCCTCCTAGCGGGGGGGGACAATGAGCAGTTCTTC. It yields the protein CASSLLAGGDNEQFF.

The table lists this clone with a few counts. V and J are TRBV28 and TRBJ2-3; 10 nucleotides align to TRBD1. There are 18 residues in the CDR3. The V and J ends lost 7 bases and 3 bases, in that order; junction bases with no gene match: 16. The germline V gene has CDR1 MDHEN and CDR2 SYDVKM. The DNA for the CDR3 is TGTGCCAGCATCCCCGGGACAGGGGTCTCATTTTGGACAGATACGCAGTATTTT. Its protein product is CASIPGTGVSFWTDTQYF.

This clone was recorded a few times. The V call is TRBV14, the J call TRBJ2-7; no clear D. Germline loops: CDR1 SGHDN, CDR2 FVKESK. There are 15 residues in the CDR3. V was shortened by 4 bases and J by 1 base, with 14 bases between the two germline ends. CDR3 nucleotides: TGTGCCAGCAGCCCCCTGGGAAGTCTTTCCTACGAGCAGTACTTC. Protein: CASSPLGSLSYEQYF.

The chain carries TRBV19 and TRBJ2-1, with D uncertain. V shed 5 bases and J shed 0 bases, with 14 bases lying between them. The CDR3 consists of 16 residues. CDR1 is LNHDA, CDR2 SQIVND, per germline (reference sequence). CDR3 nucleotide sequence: TGTGCCAGTAGTGTTGTCGGTGTCAGCTCCTACAATGAGCAGTTCTTC. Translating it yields CASSVVGVSSYNEQFF. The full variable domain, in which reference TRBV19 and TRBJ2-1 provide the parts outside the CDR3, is DGGITQSPKYLFRKEGQNVTLSCEQNLNHDAMYWYRQDPGQGLRLIYYSQIVNDFQKGDIAEGYSVSREKKESFPLTVTSAQKNPTAFYLCASSVVGVSSYNEQFFGPGTRLTVL.

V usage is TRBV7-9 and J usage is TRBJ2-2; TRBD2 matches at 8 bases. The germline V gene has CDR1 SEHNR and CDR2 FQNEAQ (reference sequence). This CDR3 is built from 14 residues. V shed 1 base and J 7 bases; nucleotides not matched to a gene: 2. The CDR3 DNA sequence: TGTGCCAGCAGCTTAGTTCTAGCGGGCGGGGAGCTGTTTTTT. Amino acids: CASSLVLAGGELFF. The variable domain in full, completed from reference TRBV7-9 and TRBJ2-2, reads DTGVSQNPRHKITKRGQNVTFRCDPISEHNRLYWYRQTLGQGPEFLTYFQNEAQLEKSRLLSDRFSAERPKGSFSTLEIQRTEQGDSAMYLCASSLVLAGGELFFGEGSRLTVL.

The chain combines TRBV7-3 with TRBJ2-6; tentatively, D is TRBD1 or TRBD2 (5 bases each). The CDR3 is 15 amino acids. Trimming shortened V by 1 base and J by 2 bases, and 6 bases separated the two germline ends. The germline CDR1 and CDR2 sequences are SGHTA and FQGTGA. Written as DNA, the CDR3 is TGTGCCAGCAGCTTAATGGGGGCTGGGGCCAACGTCCTGACTTTC. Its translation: CASSLMGAGANVLTF.

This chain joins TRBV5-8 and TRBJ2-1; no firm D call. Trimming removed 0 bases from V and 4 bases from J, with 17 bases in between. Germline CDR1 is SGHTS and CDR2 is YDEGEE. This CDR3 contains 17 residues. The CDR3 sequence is CASSLVLGVNDYNEQFF. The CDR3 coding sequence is TGTGCCAGCAGCTTGGTCCTAGGTGTCAACGATTACAATGAGCAGTTCTTC.

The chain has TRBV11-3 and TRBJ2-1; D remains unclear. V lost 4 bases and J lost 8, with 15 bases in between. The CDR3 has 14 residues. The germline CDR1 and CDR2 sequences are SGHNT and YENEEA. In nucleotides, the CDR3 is TGTGCCAGCAGCTCCCTGGAATTCGGGTATGAGCAGTTCTTC. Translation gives CASSSLEFGYEQFF.